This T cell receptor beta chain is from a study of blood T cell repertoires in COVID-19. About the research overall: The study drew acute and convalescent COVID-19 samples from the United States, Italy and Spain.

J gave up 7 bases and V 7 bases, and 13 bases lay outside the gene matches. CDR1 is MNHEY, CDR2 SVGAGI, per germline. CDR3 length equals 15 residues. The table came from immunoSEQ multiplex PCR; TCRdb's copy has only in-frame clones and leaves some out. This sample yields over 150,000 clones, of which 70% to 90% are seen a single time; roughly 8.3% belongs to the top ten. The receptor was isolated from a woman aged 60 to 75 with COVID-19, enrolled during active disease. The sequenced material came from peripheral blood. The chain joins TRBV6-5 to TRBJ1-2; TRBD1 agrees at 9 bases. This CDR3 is CASKTGQGSLSGYTF. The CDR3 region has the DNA TGTGCCAGCAAGACGGGACAGGGAAGTTTGAGTGGCTACACCTTC.